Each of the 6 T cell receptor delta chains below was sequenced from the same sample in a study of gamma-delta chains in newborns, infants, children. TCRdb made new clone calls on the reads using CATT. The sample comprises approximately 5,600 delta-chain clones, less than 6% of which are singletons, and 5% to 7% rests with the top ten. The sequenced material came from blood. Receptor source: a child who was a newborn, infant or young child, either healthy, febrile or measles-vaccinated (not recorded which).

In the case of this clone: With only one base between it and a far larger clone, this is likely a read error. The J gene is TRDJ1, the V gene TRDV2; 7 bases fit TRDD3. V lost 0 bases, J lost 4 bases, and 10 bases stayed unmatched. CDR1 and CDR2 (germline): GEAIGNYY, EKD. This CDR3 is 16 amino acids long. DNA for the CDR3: TGTGCCTGTGACACCGTGTATCTGGGGGCCGACGATAAACTCATCTTT. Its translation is CACDTVYLGADDKLIF.

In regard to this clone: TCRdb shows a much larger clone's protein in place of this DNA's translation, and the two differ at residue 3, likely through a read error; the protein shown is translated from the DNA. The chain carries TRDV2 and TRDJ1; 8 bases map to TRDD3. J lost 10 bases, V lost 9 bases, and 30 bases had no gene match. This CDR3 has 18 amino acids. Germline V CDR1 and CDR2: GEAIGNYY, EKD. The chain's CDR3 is CARAPVTAGYGPQPGLIF. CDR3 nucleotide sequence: TGTGCCCGTGCCCCCGTCACTGCGGGATACGGGCCTCAACCGGGACTCATCTTT.

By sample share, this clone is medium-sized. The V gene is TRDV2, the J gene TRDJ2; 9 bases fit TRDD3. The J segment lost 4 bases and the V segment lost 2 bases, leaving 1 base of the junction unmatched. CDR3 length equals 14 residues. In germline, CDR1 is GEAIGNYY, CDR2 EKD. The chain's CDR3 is CACDILGETAQLFF. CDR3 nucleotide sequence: TGTGCCTGTGACATACTGGGGGAGACAGCACAACTCTTCTTT.

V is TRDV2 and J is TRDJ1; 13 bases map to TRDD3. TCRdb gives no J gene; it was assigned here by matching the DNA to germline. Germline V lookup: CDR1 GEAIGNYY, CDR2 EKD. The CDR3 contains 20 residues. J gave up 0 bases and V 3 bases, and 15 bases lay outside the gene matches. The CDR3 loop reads CACDSILGDTLRSDTDKLIF. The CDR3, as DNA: TGTGCCTGTGACTCAATACTGGGGGATACGCTTCGCAGTGACACCGATAAACTCATCTTT.

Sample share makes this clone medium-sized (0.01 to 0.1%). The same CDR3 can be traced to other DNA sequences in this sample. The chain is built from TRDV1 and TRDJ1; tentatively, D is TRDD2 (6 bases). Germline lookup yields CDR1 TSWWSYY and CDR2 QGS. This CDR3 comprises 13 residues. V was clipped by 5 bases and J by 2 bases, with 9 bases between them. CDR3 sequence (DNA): TGTGCTCTTGGGATTCTTCCTACCGATAAACTCATCTTT. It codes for CALGILPTDKLIF.

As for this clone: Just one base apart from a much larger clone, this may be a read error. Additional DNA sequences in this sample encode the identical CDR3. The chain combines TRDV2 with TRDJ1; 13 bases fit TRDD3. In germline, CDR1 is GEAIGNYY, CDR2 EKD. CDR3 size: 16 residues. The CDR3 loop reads CACDPLGDTLTDKLIF. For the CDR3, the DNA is TGTGCCTGTGATCCACTGGGGGATACGCTCACCGATAAACTCATTTTT.